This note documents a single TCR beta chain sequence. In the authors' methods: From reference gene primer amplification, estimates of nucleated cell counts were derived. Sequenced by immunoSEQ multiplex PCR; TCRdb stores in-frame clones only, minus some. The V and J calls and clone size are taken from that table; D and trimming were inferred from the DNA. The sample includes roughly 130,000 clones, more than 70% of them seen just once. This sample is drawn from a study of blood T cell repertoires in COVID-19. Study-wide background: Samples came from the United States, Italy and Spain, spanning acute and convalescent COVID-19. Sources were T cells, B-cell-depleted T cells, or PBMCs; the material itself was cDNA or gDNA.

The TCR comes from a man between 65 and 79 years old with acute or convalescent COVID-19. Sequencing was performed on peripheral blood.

The CDR3 protein is CASCQAGGREQYF. The CDR3, as DNA: TGTGCCAGCTGCCAAGCGGGGGGGCGTGAGCAGTATTTT. This rearrangement joins TRBV2 to TRBJ2-3; 10 bases line up with TRBD2. From germline, CDR1 is SNHLY and CDR2 FYNNEI. The V gene end was trimmed by 8 bases and the J gene end by 11 bases; junction bases not matched to a gene: 10. The CDR3 length is 13 residues.